This T cell receptor beta chain was sequenced in a study of cytomegalovirus exposure and HLA in healthy donors. This CDR3 spans 13 amino acids. V shed 5 bases, J shed 3 bases, and the junction held 4 bases outside the gene matches. The germline gives CDR1 SGHNT, CDR2 YYREEE (reference sequence). 13 Jbeta primers and 60 Vbeta primers were used for the PCR. Clones were sequenced by immunoSEQ multiplex PCR, and TCRdb holds only the in-frame ones, with some missing. This sample yields more than 95,000 clones, of which approximately 73% are seen a single time; about 4.5% belongs to the top ten. Regarding this clone: What it binds is not known.

Study outcomes and limitations: Looking again later, the authors saw that most CMV-associated TCR beta chains seemed HLA-restricted.

The sequence derives from a man between 60 and 70 years old in good health and CMV-seropositive. This chain connects TRBV5-4 to TRBJ2-7; 8 nucleotides agree with TRBD2. Sequences were obtained from PBMCs. The CDR3 DNA follows: TGTGCCAGCAGAATTGCGGGGGGCTACGAGCAGTACTTC. Protein: CASRIAGGYEQYF. Full variable domain (rest looked up from reference TRBV5-4 and TRBJ2-7): ETGVTQSPTHLIKTRGQQVTLRCSSQSGHNTVSWYQQALGQGPQFIFQYYREEENGRGNFPPRFSGLQFPNYSSELNVNALELDDSALYLCASRIAGGYEQYFGPGTRLTVT.